Each of the 32 T cell receptor beta chains below was sequenced from the same sample in a study of OX40 agonist ivuxolimab in advanced cancers. Here immunoSEQ multiplex PCR was the method, and the copy in TCRdb shows in-frame clones only, minus some. The table includes some 80,000 clones, about nine tenths detected once. The sequencing here drew on CD4+ or CD8+ T cells sorted from blood, taken in a trial of the OX40 agonist ivuxolimab. These TCRs come from an adult with an advanced solid tumor such as melanoma, head and neck, liver or kidney cancer.

The V call is TRBV6-5, the J call TRBJ2-5; the D gene is possibly TRBD2 (6 bases). The length of the CDR3 is 15 residues. Germline values: CDR1 MNHEY, CDR2 SVGAGI. The V gene lost 6 bases and the J gene lost 5 bases, with 19 bases spanning the gap. CDR3 DNA sequence: TGTGCCAGCAGCCTCCGGGGGAGAGTAAAGGAGACCCAGTACTTC. Its protein is CASSLRGRVKETQYF.

The count of this clone is one. The genes are TRBV7-2 and TRBJ2-2, with 10 bases that match TRBD1. Trimming took 1 base from V and 4 from J; bases not matched to a gene: 3. This CDR3 has 16 amino acids. Per germline, CDR1 SGHTA and CDR2 FQGNSA. In DNA, the CDR3 is TGTGCCAGCAGCTTAGGACAGGGGGCGAGCACCGGGGAGCTGTTTTTT. It codes for CASSLGQGASTGELFF.

The CDR3 reads CASSLALTTLSNEQFF. CDR3 coding DNA: TGCGCCAGCAGCTTGGCCCTGACTACCCTGAGCAATGAGCAGTTCTTC. The V call is TRBV5-1, the J call TRBJ2-1, with D possibly being TRBD2 (5 bases). Germline V lookup: CDR1 SGHRS, CDR2 YFSETQ. CDR3 length equals 16 residues. V lost 0 bases and J lost 6, with 16 bases in between.

The J gene is TRBJ2-7, the V gene TRBV18; tentatively, D is TRBD1 (5 bases). Trimming stripped 3 bases from V and 2 bases from J, with 11 bases between. The germline V gene has CDR1 KGHSH and CDR2 LQKENI. The CDR3 is made up of 14 amino acids. CDR3 nucleotide sequence: TGTGCCAGCTCACCGCGGCAGGGTACCTACGAGCAGTACTTC. It is translated as CASSPRQGTYEQYF.

V gene TRBV5-4 combines with J gene TRBJ2-1; 10 positions agree with TRBD2. Germline CDR1 is SGHNT and CDR2 is YYREEE (reference sequence). V shed 4 bases and J 5 bases; nucleotides not matched to a gene: 6. The CDR3 covers 15 residues. In nucleotides, the CDR3 is TGTGCCAGCAGCCCGGGACTAGCGTTTAACAATGAGCAGTTCTTC. It yields the protein CASSPGLAFNNEQFF.

The rearrangement uses TRBV9 and TRBJ2-3, with a tentative D call TRBD2 (6 bases). Trimming removed 0 bases from V and 1 base from J, with 12 bases in between. The germline V gene has CDR1 SGDLS and CDR2 YYNGEE. The CDR3 is 16 amino acids. Here the CDR3 DNA reads TGTGCCAGCAGCGTAGATCCGGGAGCAGGCACAGATACGCAGTATTTT. It specifies CASSVDPGAGTDTQYF.

The V and J genes are TRBV18 and TRBJ1-3; 8 bases line up with TRBD1. This CDR3 region has 16 residues. Trimming cost V 4 bases and J 2 bases; bases outside gene matches: 7. In germline, CDR1 is KGHSH, CDR2 LQKENI. CDR3 nucleotide sequence: TGTGCCAGCTCACAACAGGACAGGGTGACTGGAAACACCATATATTTT. Translated, it gives CASSQQDRVTGNTIYF.

The V and J genes are TRBV19 and TRBJ2-3; 7 bases are a match to TRBD2. Germline CDR1 and CDR2: LNHDA and SQIVND (reference sequence). This CDR3 contains 16 residues. Unmatched junction bases numbered 7, after V lost 1 base and J lost 3 bases. CDR3: CASSIGPGGGTDTQYF. CDR3 in DNA: TGTGCCAGTAGTATAGGCCCGGGGGGAGGGACAGATACGCAGTATTTT.

The chain is built from TRBV7-2 and TRBJ1-2; 12 bases are shared with TRBD1. With 2 bases clipped from V and 4 bases from J, the junction kept 11 bases outside the gene matches. The CDR3 is 18 residues long. Germline values: CDR1 SGHTA, CDR2 FQGNSA. CDR3 sequence reads: CASSLSGTGGAGSYGYTF. CDR3 in DNA: TGTGCCAGCAGCTTATCCGGGACAGGGGGCGCGGGTAGCTATGGCTACACCTTC. The full variable domain, its missing parts supplied by reference TRBV7-2 and TRBJ1-2, is GAGVSQSPSNKVTEKGKDVELRCDPISGHTALYWYRQSLGQGLEFLIYFQGNSAPDKSGLPSDRFSAERTGGSVSTLTIQRTQQEDSAVYLCASSLSGTGGAGSYGYTFGSGTRLTVV.

As for this clone: A junction boundary mismatches the germline segment, possibly from a read error. V is TRBV5-5 and J is TRBJ1-4; D uncertain. The CDR3 loop spans 14 amino acids. Germline-derived CDR1 and CDR2 are SGHKS and YYEKEE (reference sequence). This CDR3 reads CASRLGGLQEKLFF. Here the CDR3 DNA reads TGTGCCAGCAGGTTGGGAGGACTACAGGAAAAACTGTTTTTT.

This chain links TRBV11-3 with TRBJ2-3, with 7 bases that match TRBD2. This CDR3 is built from 15 residues. The germline gives CDR1 SGHNT, CDR2 YENEEA. J lost 1 base, V lost 3 bases, and 4 bases had no gene match. CDR3 nucleotide sequence: TGTGCCAGCAGCTTGGGAGGGCTCGGCACAGATACGCAGTATTTT. Protein: CASSLGGLGTDTQYF. Variable domain in full (rest from reference TRBV11-3 and TRBJ2-3): EAGVVQSPRYKIIEKKQPVAFWCNPISGHNTLYWYLQNLGQGPELLIRYENEEAVDDSQLPKDRFSAERLKGVDSTLKIQPAELGDSAVYLCASSLGGLGTDTQYFGPGTRLTVL.

V is TRBV5-8 and J is TRBJ2-5, with TRBD1 identical over 7 bases. The CDR3 spans 12 residues. Germline assignment: CDR1 SGHTS and CDR2 YDEGEE. Germline trimming cut 4 bases from V and 9 bases from J; bases unmatched to any gene: 6. The CDR3 coding sequence is TGTGCCAGCAGCCAAGACAGGGCGGCCCAGTACTTC. The encoded protein is CASSQDRAAQYF. Full variable domain (rest looked up from reference TRBV5-8 and TRBJ2-5): EAGVTQSPTHLIKTRGQQATLRCSPISGHTSVYWYQQALGLGLQFLLWYDEGEERNRGNFPPRFSGRQFPNYSSELNVNALELEDSALYLCASSQDRAAQYFGPGTRLLVL.

The rearrangement joins TRBV11-2 to TRBJ1-1, with D uncertain. Trimming took off 6 bases at V and 0 bases at J, with 11 bases between the two ends. The CDR3 sequence is 14 residues long. Germline V lookup: CDR1 SGHAT, CDR2 FQNNGV. The CDR3 region is CASRKATLNTEAFF. CDR3 in DNA: TGTGCCAGCAGGAAAGCAACTTTGAACACTGAAGCTTTCTTT.

The rearrangement uses TRBV7-2 and TRBJ2-7; 8 nucleotides line up with TRBD1. V was pared by 4 bases and J by 7 bases, with 9 bases of the junction left unmatched. CDR3 length: 14 residues. Per germline, CDR1 SGHTA and CDR2 FQGNSA. CDR3: CASSSWTGTGEQYF. CDR3 bases: TGTGCCAGCAGCTCCTGGACAGGGACGGGGGAGCAGTACTTC.

About this clone: The same CDR3 also results from other DNA sequences found in this sample. The V call is TRBV30, the J call TRBJ1-1; maybe TRBD1 (5 bases). Trimming pared 3 bases from V and 4 bases from J, leaving 9 bases between. Germline lookup yields CDR1 GTSNPN and CDR2 SVGIG (reference sequence). The CDR3 length is 12 residues. In DNA form, the CDR3 reads TGTGCCTGGAGCGGGGGAGGCACTGAAGCTTTCTTT. This translates into CAWSGGGTEAFF.

J is TRBJ2-7 and V is TRBV4-1; D is uncertain. This CDR3 is built from 14 residues. Trimming pared 1 base from V and 4 bases from J, leaving 11 bases between. Per germline, CDR1 MGHRA and CDR2 YSYEKL. CDR3 DNA: TGCGCCAGCAGCCAAGTGGTAGGAAAATACGAGCAGTACTTC. Its translation is CASSQVVGKYEQYF.

This clone was picked up one time. The V and J genes are TRBV7-8 and TRBJ2-7; D not resolved. V was trimmed by 1 base and J by 2 bases, leaving 6 bases between them. The germline CDR1 and CDR2 sequences are SGHVS and FQNEAQ. This CDR3 region has 13 residues. This chain's CDR3 is CASSLVQTYEQYF. The DNA for the CDR3 is TGTGCCAGCAGCTTAGTACAAACCTACGAGCAGTACTTC.

This sequence joins TRBV19 and TRBJ1-5, with 11 bases fitting TRBD1. V dropped 1 base and J dropped 9; count of bases not matched to a gene: 5. The germline CDR1 and CDR2 sequences are LNHDA and SQIVND (reference sequence). CDR3 length equals 15 residues. In DNA form, the CDR3 reads TGTGCCAGTAGTATAGGCGGACAGGGGGCTTTGCCCCAGCATTTT. Its protein is CASSIGGQGALPQHF.

This chain joins TRBV19 and TRBJ2-5; D gene uncertain. The germline gives CDR1 LNHDA, CDR2 SQIVND (reference sequence). V was pared by 6 bases and J by 0 bases, with 5 bases between. The length of the CDR3 is 12 residues. Here the CDR3 reads CASRAHQETQYF. The CDR3 DNA reads as TGTGCCAGTAGGGCCCACCAAGAGACCCAGTACTTC.

This chain links TRBV7-2 with TRBJ2-7, with a possible D match to TRBD2 (6 bases). The CDR3 covers 13 residues. Deletions cut 3 bases from V and 5 bases from J, with 11 bases between. In germline, CDR1 is SGHTA, CDR2 FQGNSA. The CDR3 region has the DNA TGTGCCAGCAGCTTGACTAGTTCTGACGAGCAGTACTTC. Residues: CASSLTSSDEQYF.

This clone was found once. The chain joins TRBV4-3 to TRBJ2-1; D unclear. CDR1 LGHNA and CDR2 YSLEER come from the germline V gene. V shed 0 bases and J shed 10 bases, with 10 bases lying between them. CDR3 length: 13 residues. The CDR3 loop reads CASSQDTQTEQFF. CDR3 nucleotides: TGCGCCAGCAGCCAAGATACACAAACGGAGCAGTTCTTC.

The CDR3 spells CASSRTISETQYF. The CDR3 DNA follows: TGTGCCAGCAGCCGCACCATTTCAGAGACCCAGTACTTC. The rearrangement uses TRBV5-5 and TRBJ2-5; D is unclear. CDR3 length: 13 residues. Trimming took 4 bases from V and 4 from J, leaving 11 bases between them. Germline V gives CDR1 SGHKS, CDR2 YYEKEE (reference sequence).

The genes are TRBV7-9 and TRBJ2-5; no reliable D call. The closer fit of TRBJ2-7 to the DNA end suggests the J call may be wrong. The CDR3 spans 11 residues. Germline V gives CDR1 SEHNR, CDR2 FQNEAQ (reference sequence). CDR3 DNA: TGTGCCAGCATCTCGGGCTACGAGCAGTACTTC. Residues: CASISGYEQYF.

J is TRBJ1-1 and V is TRBV7-6; possibly TRBD1 for D (5 bases). Germline V gene data show CDR1 as SGHVS and CDR2 as FNYEAQ. V was clipped by 1 base and J by 1 base, with 10 bases between them. This CDR3 is built from 15 residues. CDR3 sequence: CASSLDLGGNTEAFF. The CDR3 region has the DNA TGTGCCAGCAGCTTAGATTTGGGGGGGAACACTGAAGCTTTCTTT.

The rearrangement links TRBV6-6 to TRBJ1-5, with TRBD1 identical over 8 bases. The CDR3 extends over 14 amino acids. Looked up from germline, CDR1 is MNHNY and CDR2 is SVGAGI (reference sequence). V was pared by 6 bases and J by 2 bases, with 3 bases of the junction left unmatched. CDR3 sequence reads: CASSGQGGNQPQHF. The CDR3 DNA is TGTGCCAGCAGCGGACAGGGTGGCAATCAGCCCCAGCATTTT.

This clone was picked up a small number of times. J is TRBJ2-2 and V is TRBV7-9, with TRBD1 matching 7 bases. V lost 0 bases to trimming and J lost 1 base; unmatched junction nucleotides: 2. The CDR3 has 16 residues. Germline V gene lookup returns CDR1 SEHNR and CDR2 FQNEAQ (reference sequence). For the CDR3, the DNA is TGTGCCAGCAGCTTAGCAGGACAGGTGAACACCGGGGAGCTGTTTTTT. Residues: CASSLAGQVNTGELFF.

The rearrangement joins TRBV6-6 to TRBJ2-2; D is possibly TRBD2 (5 bases). CDR1 and CDR2 from the germline V gene are MNHNY and SVGAGI (reference sequence). The CDR3 covers 15 residues. V lost 0 bases and J 1 base, leaving 6 bases between the germline ends. The DNA for the CDR3 is TGTGCCAGCAGTTACTCGAGCGGGAACACCGGGGAGCTGTTTTTT. Its protein is CASSYSSGNTGELFF.

The rearrangement links TRBV5-1 to TRBJ1-1; D is unclear. Trimming pared 4 bases from V and 6 bases from J, leaving 13 bases between. The CDR3 consists of 13 residues. Germline-derived CDR1 and CDR2 are SGHRS and YFSETQ. CDR3 sequence reads: CASSPIGTSEAFF. CDR3 nucleotide sequence: TGCGCCAGCAGCCCCATCGGCACGTCTGAAGCTTTCTTT.

The chain links TRBV14 to TRBJ2-5; tentative D call: TRBD2 (5 bases). Germline V gene sequence: CDR1 SGHDN, CDR2 FVKESK. Trimming took off 4 bases at V and 4 bases at J, with 13 bases between the two ends. The CDR3 consists of 14 residues. CDR3 in amino acids: CASSPDGEGETQYF. CDR3 nucleotide sequence: TGTGCCAGCAGCCCTGACGGGGAAGGAGAGACCCAGTACTTC.

Only one count was recorded for this clone. Here the CDR3 DNA reads TGTGCCAGCAGCCGGGACAGCTACGAGCAGTACTTC. It codes for CASSRDSYEQYF. The chain carries TRBV5-4 and TRBJ2-7; 7 bases are shared with TRBD1. Unmatched junction bases numbered 1, after V lost 4 bases and J lost 3 bases. The CDR3 has 12 amino acids. CDR1 is SGHNT, CDR2 YYREEE, per germline (reference sequence).

The rearrangement joins TRBV6-5 to TRBJ1-5; tentative D call: TRBD1 (5 bases). Trimming removed 6 bases at V and 2 bases at J, with 14 bases between. CDR3 size: 15 residues. Looked up from germline, CDR1 is MNHEY and CDR2 is SVGAGI. CDR3 nucleotide sequence: TGTGCCAGCAGGACGCAGGACACGCGCAATCAGCCCCAGCATTTT. Protein: CASRTQDTRNQPQHF.

The chain uses TRBV30 and TRBJ1-5, with D perhaps matching TRBD1 (5 bases). V lost 4 bases and J lost 5, with 12 bases in between. The CDR3 length is 13 residues. Germline assignment: CDR1 GTSNPN and CDR2 SVGIG (reference sequence). The CDR3 loop is CAWTGGADQPQHF. In DNA form, the CDR3 reads TGTGCCTGGACAGGAGGGGCAGATCAGCCCCAGCATTTT.